What follows is one T cell receptor (beta chain) and its context. Antigen specificity is unknown. Study processing details: Junction-only sequences without quality scores were provided by ImmunoSEQ, so filtering was different. Produced via immunoSEQ multiplex PCR; TCRdb's table is partial and in-frame only. V and J calls and clone size are given by that table; D and trimming were obtained from the DNA. The sample carries 550,000 to 650,000 clones, approximately 96% recorded once. The entry originates in a study of shared clonotypes between healthy human individuals. The study, taken as a whole, reports: Sampling covered blood only; tissue repertoires likely differ. Genetic and exposure-history diversity was limited by the few donors.

Germline lookup yields CDR1 MNHEY and CDR2 SMNVEV (reference sequence). V lost 4 bases to trimming and J lost 0 bases, with 14 bases between them. This CDR3 spans 16 amino acids. Naive-designated CD8 cells lacked CD45RO, were positively enriched for CCR7, and omitted terminally differentiated effector memory CD45RA+ cells. The chain recombines TRBV27 with TRBJ2-3, with D unresolved. The TCR was taken from a woman in her twenties or thirties in good health. The sequenced sample was naive CD8+ T cells sorted from blood. CDR3: CASSSDGPLSTDTQYF. CDR3 nucleotide sequence: TGTGCCAGCAGTTCGGACGGACCTTTAAGCACAGATACGCAGTATTTT.